This TCR beta chain is from a study of blood T cells in healthy people across ages. Every donor provided 9.5 to 10 milliliters of peripheral blood. Note on this clonotype: The junction shows a germline mismatch at one end, possibly a read error.

PCR was performed a second time for roughly 7 to 11 cycles using a sample-barcoded 5' primer and a J-beta primer mix. TCRdb re-analysed the 5' RACE reads in MiXCR, keeping a single row per CDR3 protein. Altogether more than 750,000 distinct CDR3 sequences are present, about 29% being singletons, with the ten largest covering roughly a tenth. The CDR3 contains 13 residues. Germline assignment: CDR1 SGHDT and CDR2 YYEEEE. This same sample was also taken into another study, of T cells of mothers and their children. That source reports: There was no detection of any persistent microchimeric T cell clones.

The chain carries TRBV5-6 and TRBJ2-7; D gene unclear. Material: blood. The TCR was taken from a woman aged 40-49 years in good health. The CDR3 DNA is TGTGTCAGCAGCCCCGGACGGAGAAGTGAGCAGTACTTC. As protein: CVSSPGRRSEQYF.